This T cell receptor (beta chain) was found in a study of blood T cell repertoires in COVID-19. Study in general: The study drew acute and convalescent COVID-19 samples from the United States, Italy and Spain.

Germline loops: CDR1 MGHRA, CDR2 YSYEKL. The CDR3 length is 16 residues. Trimming took off 4 bases at V and 6 bases at J, with 19 bases between the two ends. In the original analysis: Using reference gene primer amplification, nucleated cell counts were estimated. Profiling relied on immunoSEQ multiplex PCR, and the TCRdb table lists in-frame clones only, not all of them. The DNA gave D and trimming, while V, J and clone size come from that table. The repertoire holds about 200,000 clones, with approximately 80% as singletons. This TCR derives from a woman aged 40 to 50 with acute COVID-19. Sequences were obtained from PBMCs or T cells enriched from blood (not recorded which). This chain links TRBV4-1 with TRBJ2-1; D perhaps matches TRBD2 (6 bases). The CDR3 loop is CASSPLGTGVVNEQFF. The CDR3 DNA follows: TGCGCCAGCAGCCCTCTCGGGACGGGGGTGGTCAATGAGCAGTTCTTC.